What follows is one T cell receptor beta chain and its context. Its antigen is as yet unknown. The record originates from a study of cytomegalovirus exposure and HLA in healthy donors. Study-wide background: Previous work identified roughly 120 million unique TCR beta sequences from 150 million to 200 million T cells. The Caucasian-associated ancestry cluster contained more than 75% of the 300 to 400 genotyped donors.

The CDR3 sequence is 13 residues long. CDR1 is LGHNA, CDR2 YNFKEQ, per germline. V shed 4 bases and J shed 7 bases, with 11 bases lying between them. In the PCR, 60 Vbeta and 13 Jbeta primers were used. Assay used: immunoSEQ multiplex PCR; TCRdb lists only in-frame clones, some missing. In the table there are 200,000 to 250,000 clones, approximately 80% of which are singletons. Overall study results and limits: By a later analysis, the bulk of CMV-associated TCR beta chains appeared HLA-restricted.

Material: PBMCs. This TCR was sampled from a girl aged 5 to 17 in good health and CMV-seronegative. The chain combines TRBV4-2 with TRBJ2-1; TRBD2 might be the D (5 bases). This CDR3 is CASSRPSGNEQFF. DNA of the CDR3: TGTGCCAGCAGCCGGCCTTCGGGGAATGAGCAGTTCTTC.